This TCR beta chain was observed in a study of CD8+ T cells in alopecia areata. Overall study findings and caveats: Although TCR sharing was seen in mice, sharing across patients was less clear, possibly for HLA-related reasons. Lesional tissue from the scalp (especially in alopecia totalis/universalis) showed higher clonality than normal scalp.

Sequencing templates came from extracted RNA that was reverse transcribed into cDNA. The protocol was immunoSEQ multiplex PCR, while the TCRdb copy is restricted to in-frame clones and leaves out a portion. The sample has around 100,000 clones; 55% are singletons. The CDR3 contains 16 residues. Trimming at V came to 7 bases and at J to 6 bases, leaving 13 bases not matched to a gene. CDR1 is SGHNT and CDR2 is YYREEE in the germline V gene (reference sequence). About this clone: Its antigen is currently unknown.

From PBMCs, CD4+ and CD8+ T cells were sorted. The sequence was collected from a human donor in good health. V usage is TRBV5-4 and J usage is TRBJ2-1, with 10 nucleotides matching TRBD1. Sequenced: CD4+ T cells sorted from blood. The chain's CDR3 is CASPLPRGQGFNEQFF. The DNA of the CDR3 is TGTGCCAGCCCCCTGCCGAGGGGACAGGGGTTCAATGAGCAGTTCTTC.